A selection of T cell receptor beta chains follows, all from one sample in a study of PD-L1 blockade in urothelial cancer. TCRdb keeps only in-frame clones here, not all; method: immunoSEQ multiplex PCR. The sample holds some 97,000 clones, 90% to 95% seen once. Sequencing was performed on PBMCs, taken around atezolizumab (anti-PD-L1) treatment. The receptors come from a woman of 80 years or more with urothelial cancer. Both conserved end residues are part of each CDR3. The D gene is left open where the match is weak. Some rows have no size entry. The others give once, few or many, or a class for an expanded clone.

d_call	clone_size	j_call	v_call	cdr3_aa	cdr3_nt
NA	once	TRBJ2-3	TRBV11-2	CASSPNTDTQYF	TGTGCCAGCAGTCCAAACACAGATACGCAGTATTTT
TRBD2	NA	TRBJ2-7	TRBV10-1	CASSESSGRLGEQYF	TGCGCCAGCAGTGAGTCAAGCGGGAGGCTTGGAGAGCAGTACTTC
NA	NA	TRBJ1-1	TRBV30	CAWSLTVAGEAFF	TGTGCCTGGAGTTTGACTGTCGCCGGTGAAGCTTTCTTT
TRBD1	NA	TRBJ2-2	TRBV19	CASQGDTGELFF	TGTGCCAGTCAGGGGGACACCGGGGAGCTGTTTTTT
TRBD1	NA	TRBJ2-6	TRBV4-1	CASSQEGTALSGANVLTF	TGCGCCAGCAGCCAAGAAGGGACAGCCCTCTCTGGGGCCAACGTCCTGACTTTC
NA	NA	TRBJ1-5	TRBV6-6	CASSYPENQPQHF	TGTGCCAGCAGTTACCCGGAGAATCAGCCCCAGCATTTT
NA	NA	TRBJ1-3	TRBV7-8	CASSLYRGGASGNTIYF	TGTGCCAGCAGCTTATATCGGGGAGGGGCCTCTGGAAACACCATATATTTT
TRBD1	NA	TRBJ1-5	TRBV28	CASSFGAGTGDYQPQHF	TGTGCCAGCAGTTTTGGGGCCGGGACAGGGGACTATCAGCCCCAGCATTTT
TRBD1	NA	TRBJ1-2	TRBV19	CASSTSGTGYNYGYTF	TGTGCCAGTAGTACCTCCGGGACAGGGTATAACTATGGCTACACCTTC
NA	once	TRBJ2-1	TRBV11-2	CASSLSSAGNEQFF	TGTGCCAGCAGCCTCTCTAGTGCGGGGAATGAGCAGTTCTTC
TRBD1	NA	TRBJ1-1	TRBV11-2	CASSSGQGRRDEAFF	TGTGCCAGCAGCTCCGGACAGGGAAGAAGGGATGAAGCTTTCTTT
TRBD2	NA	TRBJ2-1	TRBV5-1	CASSLAITSGYNEQFF	TGCGCCAGCAGCTTGGCCATTACTAGCGGTTACAATGAGCAGTTCTTC
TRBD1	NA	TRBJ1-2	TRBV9	CASSVVDRAYGYTF	TGTGCCAGCAGCGTAGTCGACAGGGCCTATGGCTACACCTTC
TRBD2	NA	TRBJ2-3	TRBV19	CATTLGGRTDTQYF	TGTGCCACCACACTCGGGGGGAGGACAGATACGCAGTATTTT
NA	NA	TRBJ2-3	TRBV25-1	CASTTTGRTDTQYF	TGTGCCAGCACTACGACAGGCCGTACAGATACGCAGTATTTT
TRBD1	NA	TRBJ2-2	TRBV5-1	CASSKDRGDTGELFF	TGCGCCAGCAGCAAGGACAGGGGAGACACCGGGGAGCTGTTTTTT
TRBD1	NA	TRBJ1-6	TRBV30	CAWSPGQGGSPLHF	TGTGCCTGGAGTCCTGGACAGGGCGGTTCACCCCTCCACTTT